This entry lists 27 T cell receptor beta chains sequenced from one sample in a study of T-cell memory formation after mild COVID-19. TCRdb re-analysed the 5' RACE reads in MiXCR, keeping a single row per CDR3 protein. This sample has a few hundred thousand distinct CDR3 sequences, with 15% to 20% found just once. The specimen was PBMCs or a T cell subset sorted from them (not recorded which). These TCRs come from a man in his late teens or twenties who had mild COVID-19 (a few samples of this study predate the infection). Cell type and time point are not known.

This clonotype showed up just a few times. The chain carries TRBV2 and TRBJ2-3; the D is unclear. The CDR3 loop spans 13 amino acids. V lost 7 bases to trimming and J lost 2 bases, with 10 bases between them. Per germline, CDR1 SNHLY and CDR2 FYNNEI. In nucleotides, the CDR3 is TGTGCCAGCAATAGGGAATACACAGATACGCAGTATTTT. It translates to CASNREYTDTQYF.

This clonotype was seen a few times. This sequence joins TRBV2 and TRBJ2-3; 8 bases line up with TRBD2. This CDR3 is 16 amino acids long. The V gene's germline CDR1 is SNHLY and CDR2 FYNNEI. V gave up 1 base and J gave up 6 bases; unmatched junction bases: 9. CDR3 nucleotide sequence: TGTGCCAGCAGTGAAGTTAAGCGGGGGAGGACCGATACGCAGTATTTT. Its translation: CASSEVKRGRTDTQYF.

This clonotype was counted at least ten times. The gene calls are TRBV12-3 or TRBV12-4 and TRBJ2-1; 7 bases map to TRBD2. The CDR3 totals 13 residues. The junction had 3 bases not matched to a gene; V was cut back by 2 bases and J by 8 bases. Written as DNA, the CDR3 is TGTGCCAGCAGTTTACTAGCGGCCGATGAGCAGTTCTTC. This codes for CASSLLAADEQFF.

This clonotype has a handful of counts. The rearrangement links TRBV6-2 or TRBV6-3 to TRBJ2-5; TRBD1 matches at 10 bases. The CDR3 is made up of 15 amino acids. Germline V gives CDR1 MNHEY, CDR2 SVGEGT. The junction had 8 bases not matched to a gene; V was cut back by 5 bases and J by 5 bases. CDR3 nucleotide sequence: TGTGCCAGCAGTCACCTGACAGGGGGCGCCGAGACCCAGTACTTC. It encodes CASSHLTGGAETQYF.

This clonotype has a handful of counts. The rearrangement uses TRBV24-1 and TRBJ2-5, with D unclear. This CDR3 has 15 amino acids. The V gene lost 2 bases and the J gene lost 5 bases, with 14 bases spanning the gap. Germline CDR1 reads KGHDR; CDR2 reads SFDVKD. In nucleotides, the CDR3 is TGTGCCACCAGTGATTACTGGACCACCGGGGAGACCCAGTACTTC. The encoded protein is CATSDYWTTGETQYF.

V is TRBV12-3 or TRBV12-4 and J is TRBJ2-1; no firm D call. Trimming took off 6 bases at V and 0 bases at J, with 9 bases between the two ends. There are 14 residues in the CDR3. The CDR3 region is CASSPLASYNEQFF. CDR3 sequence (DNA): TGTGCCAGCAGCCCCCTGGCCTCCTACAATGAGCAGTTCTTC.

This clonotype has a count of ten or more. This chain links TRBV12-3 or TRBV12-4 with TRBJ1-5, with TRBD1 matching over 8 bases. The V segment lost 6 bases and the J segment 4 bases; nucleotides outside the gene matches: 5. This CDR3 spans 14 amino acids. The CDR3 nucleotides are TGTGCCAGCAGCCTTGACAGGGGTAATCAGCCCCAGCATTTT. It translates to CASSLDRGNQPQHF.

The chain carries TRBV5-1 and TRBJ2-2; D is possibly TRBD1 (6 bases). The V end lost 7 bases, the J end lost 4 bases, and 17 bases lay between the germline ends. Per germline, CDR1 SGHRS and CDR2 YFSETQ. The CDR3 totals 15 residues. CDR3 residues: CASLSFGGGTGELFF. DNA for the CDR3: TGCGCCAGCCTGTCCTTTGGGGGCGGCACCGGGGAGCTGTTTTTT. The entire variable domain, with the rest obtained from reference TRBV5-1 and TRBJ2-2, is as follows: KAGVTQTPRYLIKTRGQQVTLSCSPISGHRSVSWYQQTPGQGLQFLFEYFSETQRNKGNFPGRFSGRQFSNSRSEMNVSTLELGDSALYLCASLSFGGGTGELFFGEGSRLTVL.

This chain joins TRBV19 and TRBJ1-2; 7 bases map to TRBD1. After removal of 4 bases from V and 6 bases from J, the junction contained 8 bases not matched to a gene. CDR3 length equals 14 residues. The germline CDR1 and CDR2 sequences are LNHDA and SQIVND (reference sequence). CDR3 protein: CASSTNRGPDGYTF. CDR3 nucleotides: TGTGCCAGTAGTACAAACAGGGGTCCGGATGGCTACACCTTC.

This clonotype has more than one count but fewer than ten. J is TRBJ2-2 and V is TRBV7-3; no firm D call. Looked up from germline, CDR1 is SGHTA and CDR2 is FQGTGA. The CDR3 contains 13 residues. With 5 bases removed from V and 6 bases from J, the gap between germline ends came to 10 bases. Here the CDR3 reads CASSQDQAGELFF. CDR3 DNA sequence: TGTGCCAGCAGCCAAGACCAGGCCGGGGAGCTGTTTTTT.

This clonotype turned up a few times. The chain has TRBV19 and TRBJ2-7; 8 positions agree with TRBD1. The CDR3 consists of 16 residues. The J segment lost 6 bases and the V segment lost 3 bases, leaving 13 bases of the junction unmatched. The germline gives CDR1 LNHDA, CDR2 SQIVND (reference sequence). The CDR3 DNA follows: TGTGCCAGTAGTATTTCGGCTGGACAGGGATATTCCGAGCAGTACTTC. Protein product: CASSISAGQGYSEQYF.

V and J are TRBV3-1 and TRBJ1-1; no firm D call. Trimming removed 3 bases at V and 1 base at J, with 9 bases between. Germline CDR1 LGHDT, CDR2 YNNKEL (reference sequence). The CDR3 is made up of 14 amino acids. The CDR3 region has the DNA TGTGCCAGCAGCCAGTTCTCAGGGAACACTGAAGCTTTCTTT. Protein: CASSQFSGNTEAFF.

The chain employs TRBV18 and TRBJ2-2, with 8 bases matching TRBD2. This CDR3 is built from 16 residues. Germline V gives CDR1 KGHSH, CDR2 LQKENI. J lost 5 bases, V lost 5 bases, and 10 bases had no gene match. Here the CDR3 DNA reads TGTGCCAGCTCATTCGGCGGGGGGCCACGTACCGGGGAGCTGTTTTTT. This gives the protein CASSFGGGPRTGELFF.

The chain carries TRBV27 and TRBJ2-7; the D gene is possibly TRBD2 (6 bases). The CDR3 is 14 amino acids. V was trimmed by 6 bases and J by 4 bases, leaving 16 bases between them. Germline V gives CDR1 MNHEY, CDR2 SMNVEV (reference sequence). CDR3 amino acids: CASSLGGESYEQYF. CDR3 nucleotide sequence: TGTGCCAGCAGCCTTGGAGGGGAAAGTTACGAGCAGTACTTC.

Concerning this clonotype: One end of the junction varies from germline; a read error may be responsible. The CDR3 protein is CASSSTGLRETQYF. The CDR3 DNA sequence: TGTGCTAGCAGCTCGACAGGCCTGCGAGAGACCCAGTACTTC. The J gene is TRBJ2-5, the V gene TRBV7-7; D is perhaps TRBD1 (6 bases). This CDR3 has 14 residues. Germline CDR1 SSHAT, CDR2 FNYEAQ (reference sequence).

This rearrangement joins TRBV27 to TRBJ2-3, with 7 bases matching TRBD2. CDR1 and CDR2 (germline): MNHEY, SMNVEV (reference sequence). J lost 4 bases, V lost 4 bases, and 8 bases had no gene match. This CDR3 spans 15 amino acids. CDR3 residues: CASSYPGGVADTQYF. The CDR3 DNA reads TGTGCCAGCAGTTACCCGGGGGGTGTAGCAGATACGCAGTATTTT.

V and J are TRBV7-9 and TRBJ1-2; 7 nucleotides agree with TRBD1. V dropped 5 bases and J dropped 4; count of bases not matched to a gene: 7. Germline CDR1 reads SEHNR; CDR2 reads FQNEAQ (reference sequence). CDR3 length: 14 residues. The chain's CDR3 is CASSPGTAGYGYTF. The CDR3 nucleotides are TGTGCCAGCAGCCCTGGGACAGCGGGCTATGGCTACACCTTC.

As DNA, the CDR3 is TGTGCCAGCACCCGAGGGCAGGTGGGTCAGCCCCAGCATTTT. Amino acids: CASTRGQVGQPQHF. This chain uses TRBV12-3 or TRBV12-4 with TRBJ1-5; D unclear. The CDR3 length is 14 residues. With 7 bases removed from V and 6 bases from J, the gap between germline ends came to 16 bases.

This clonotype was counted ten times or more. The rearrangement uses TRBV20-1 and TRBJ2-1; 10 nucleotides align to TRBD2. With 7 bases clipped from V and 0 bases from J, the junction kept 12 bases outside the gene matches. The germline V gene encodes CDR1 DFQATT and CDR2 SNEGSKA (reference sequence). This CDR3 comprises 17 residues. CDR3 in DNA: TGCAGTGTCCTTATGAGGGCTAGCGGGGGCTCCTACAATGAGCAGTTCTTC. Amino acids: CSVLMRASGGSYNEQFF.

This clonotype has only a few counts. This chain connects TRBV4-1 to TRBJ2-7, with D perhaps TRBD1 (6 bases). The CDR3 runs to 15 residues. The germline gives CDR1 MGHRA, CDR2 YSYEKL. Trimming pared 4 bases from V and 2 bases from J, leaving 15 bases between. CDR3: CASSLTRQETYEQYF. In DNA form, the CDR3 reads TGCGCCAGCAGCCTAACACGACAGGAGACCTACGAGCAGTACTTC.

This clonotype occurred many times. The chain has TRBV6-5 and TRBJ2-7; possibly TRBD1 for D (8 bases). The CDR3 spans 13 residues. Germline V gene data show CDR1 as MNHEY and CDR2 as SVGAGI. The V and J ends lost 4 bases and 12 bases respectively, with 19 bases between them. CDR3 in amino acids: CASSSETGGGLYV. CDR3 DNA: TGTGCCAGCAGTTCAGAAACAGGGGGGGGTTTGTACGTC.

V is TRBV7-2 and J is TRBJ1-1; the D gene is possibly TRBD1 (5 bases). This CDR3 has 14 amino acids. Trimming stripped 5 bases from V and 4 bases from J, with 14 bases between. Germline lookup yields CDR1 SGHTA and CDR2 FQGNSA. Here the CDR3 DNA reads TGTGCCAGCAGCCCCGCGGGGGAGTCCACTGAAGCTTTCTTT. Amino acid sequence: CASSPAGESTEAFF.

This clonotype was counted between two and nine times. The CDR3 spells CASSYSDVSEAFF. CDR3 nucleotide sequence: TGTGCCAGCAGTTACTCTGATGTGAGTGAAGCTTTCTTT. The gene calls are TRBV6-5 and TRBJ1-1; D is undetermined. Germline V CDR1 and CDR2: MNHEY, SVGAGI. The V and J ends lost 0 bases and 7 bases respectively, with 9 bases between them. The CDR3 has 13 residues.

The gene calls are TRBV4-1 and TRBJ1-6; no reliable D call. CDR3 length equals 12 residues. Germline CDR1 MGHRA, CDR2 YSYEKL. Between the trimmed V and J ends, which lost 0 bases and 11 bases, there was a span of 5 bases. In DNA, the CDR3 is TGCGCCAGCAGCCAAGAAGATCCACCCCTCCACTTT. Translation: CASSQEDPPLHF.

The rearrangement links TRBV6-6 to TRBJ2-5; 7 nucleotides match TRBD1. CDR1 MNHNY and CDR2 SVGAGI come from the germline V gene (reference sequence). The junction had 4 bases not matched to a gene; V was cut back by 4 bases and J by 2 bases. The CDR3 covers 14 residues. As DNA, the CDR3 is TGTGCCAGCAGTTCCGGACAGGCGCAAGAGACCCAGTACTTC. Its translation: CASSSGQAQETQYF.

This clonotype was seen ten or more times. This rearrangement joins TRBV2 to TRBJ1-2; 7 nucleotides match TRBD1. CDR3 size: 13 residues. V shed 5 bases, J shed 3 bases, and the junction held 3 bases outside the gene matches. CDR1 and CDR2 (germline): SNHLY, FYNNEI. CDR3 residues: CASSPDRDYGYTF. The CDR3 coding sequence is TGTGCCAGCAGTCCTGACAGGGACTATGGCTACACCTTC.

This sequence joins TRBV20-1 and TRBJ2-2, with TRBD2 identical over 8 bases. The CDR3 totals 14 residues. Germline V CDR1 and CDR2: DFQATT, SNEGSKA (reference sequence). Trimming took 6 bases from V and 7 from J; bases not matched to a gene: 10. The CDR3 DNA sequence: TGCAGTGCGGTTTTACCGCGGGGGGACGGGGAGCTGTTTTTT. Amino acid sequence: CSAVLPRGDGELFF.